The 2 T cell receptor beta chains listed next were all sequenced from one sample in a study of shared clonotypes between healthy human individuals. Method: immunoSEQ multiplex PCR; TCRdb's copy keeps in-frame clones and lacks some. Among about 2.2 million clones, roughly 95% were seen once, and the ten largest hold roughly 1.7%. Naive CD8 cells comprised CD45RO-negative, CCR7-positively selected cells, excluding terminally differentiated effector memory CD45RA+ cells. Sequences were obtained from naive CD8+ T cells from PBMCs. These receptors all come from a man between 18 and 35 years old in good health. Some clones in this sample may be carry-over from other donors' samples.

The chain uses TRBV5-4 and TRBJ2-1, with 12 nucleotides matching TRBD2. Trimming removed 4 bases from V and 6 bases from J; junction bases left unmatched: 5. The germline V gene has CDR1 SGHNT and CDR2 YYREEE (reference sequence). The CDR3 has 15 residues. CDR3 bases: TGTGCCAGCAGCGTGGGACTAGCGGGTTTCAATGAGCAGTTCTTC. This codes for CASSVGLAGFNEQFF.

Worth noting for this clone: Other DNA sequences within the sample encode an identical CDR3. The V gene is TRBV7-9, the J gene TRBJ2-7; D uncertain. The germline V and J ends were trimmed by 4 bases and 3 bases, with 7 bases remaining between them. The CDR3 totals 12 residues. In germline, CDR1 is SEHNR, CDR2 FQNEAQ (reference sequence). The CDR3 DNA sequence: TGTGCCAGCAGCTCGAACAGCTACGAGCAGTACTTC. It encodes CASSSNSYEQYF. The full variable domain, rest sourced from reference TRBV7-9 and TRBJ2-7, is DTGVSQNPRHKITKRGQNVTFRCDPISEHNRLYWYRQTLGQGPEFLTYFQNEAQLEKSRLLSDRFSAERPKGSFSTLEIQRTEQGDSAMYLCASSSNSYEQYFGPGTRLTVT.